This note documents a single T cell receptor beta chain sequence. It has no known antigen specificity. No base qualities exist here, and no much larger clone lies one base off it. The record originates from a study of blood T cell repertoires in COVID-19 (dated by TCRdb to 2019 to 2021). Broadly, across the study: Collaborator samples came from the United States, Italy and Spain and covered acute and convalescent phases of COVID-19. The repertoires were released in a freely available public database intended as a resource for research on the immune response to SARS-CoV-2. Deeply sampled blood TCRbeta repertoires from subjects exposed to, actively infected with, or recovered from COVID-19 were included in the dataset. The prospective study material was composed of cDNA or gDNA derived from T cells, B-cell-depleted T cells, or PBMCs. Samples came from the ongoing ImmuneRACE study (first 160 participants) plus 1,254 subjects from 6 global collaborators. Where available, HLA class I and class II types were taken from metadata supplied by the sample provider and were not determined by assay-based typing. The sample metadata nearly always contained a de-identified subject ID, COVID-19 status, age in years and sex.

TCRbeta CDR3 regions were amplified from genomic DNA using the immunoSEQ Assay, a bias-controlled multiplex PCR. The study's processing was this. Nucleated cell counts per sample were estimated from amplification of reference gene primers within the assay. To quantify the absolute abundance of each unique TCRbeta CDR3 rearrangement, sequence reads were collapsed and filtered. For each sample, productive Simpson clonality was calculated by taking the square root of Simpson's diversity index across productive rearrangements. This immuneACCESS table, as held by TCRdb, lists in-frame sequences with V and J called but not all clones. Of the missing ones, under half trace to an unresolved V gene in checked studies; the others have no known cause. V and J calls and clone size follow that table, whereas D and trimming were derived from the DNA. The sample yields some 220,000 clones; less than 85% were counted once. About 7.2% of the sample is taken by the ten largest.

Collaborating institutions collected whole blood in K2EDTA tubes following their own protocols. Collaborator samples were shipped for TCRbeta analysis as frozen whole blood, isolated PBMCs, or DNA extracted from either sample type. The full study reports these points: The amount of clinical and demographic metadata varied by source and participant and was provided uncurated.

CDR1 and CDR2, looked up from the germline V gene (reference sequence), are WNHNN and SYGVQD. The CDR3, cysteine through phenylalanine, is 13 amino acids long. The sequence is cut down to CDR3 DNA, 39 bases in frame from base 1. The V end loses 6 bases and the J end loses 9 bases, and a stretch of 15 bases separates them. The sequenced material came from peripheral blood. The clonotype comes from a woman between 65 and 79 years old with acute or convalescent COVID-19. The V and J segments used are TRBV10-1 and TRBJ2-1; the D gene is perhaps TRBD1, from 8 matching bases. The DNA is as follows: TGCGCCAGCAGAGGACAGGGAGGGGGTGAGCAGTTCTTC. Its protein product is CASRGQGGGEQFF.